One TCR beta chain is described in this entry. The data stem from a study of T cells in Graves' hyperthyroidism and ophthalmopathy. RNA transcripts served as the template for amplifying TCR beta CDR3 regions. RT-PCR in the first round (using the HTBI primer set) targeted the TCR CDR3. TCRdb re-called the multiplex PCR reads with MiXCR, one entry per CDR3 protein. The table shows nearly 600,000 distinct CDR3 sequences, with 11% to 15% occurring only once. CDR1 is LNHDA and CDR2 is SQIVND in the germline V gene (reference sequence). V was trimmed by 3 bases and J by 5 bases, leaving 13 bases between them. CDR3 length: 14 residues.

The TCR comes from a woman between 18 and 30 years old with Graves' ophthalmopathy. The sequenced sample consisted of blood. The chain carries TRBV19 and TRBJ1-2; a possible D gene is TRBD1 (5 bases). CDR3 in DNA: TGTGCCAGTAGTATTGGAGGGGCAGCATATGGCTACACCTTC. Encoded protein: CASSIGGAAYGYTF. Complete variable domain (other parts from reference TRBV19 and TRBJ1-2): DGGITQSPKYLFRKEGQNVTLSCEQNLNHDAMYWYRQDPGQGLRLIYYSQIVNDFQKGDIAEGYSVSREKKESFPLTVTSAQKNPTAFYLCASSIGGAAYGYTFGSGTRLTVV.